This T cell receptor beta chain originates from a study of Ad26.COV2.S vaccination and SARS-CoV-2 variants. Measured with immunoSEQ multiplex PCR; TCRdb has only the in-frame clones, and not every one. The data hold about 350,000 clones, with approximately 90% observed a single time. About this clone itself: Its antigen is unidentified.

CDR1 SNHLY and CDR2 FYNNEI come from the germline V gene. This CDR3 spans 12 amino acids. V was pared by 10 bases and J by 10 bases, with 19 bases between. Whole-study results and caveats: Comparable non-spike TCR breadth was observed in vaccine and placebo recipients. Considerable breadth of spike-specific CD8+ and CD4+ T cell responses has reportedly been documented following vaccination.

This specimen was peripheral blood, taken after recovery from COVID-19. The chain employs TRBV2 and TRBJ1-1; D ambiguous. The origin of this receptor is a human donor who had recovered from COVID-19. CDR3: CAIPPGRMVAFF. As DNA, the CDR3 is TGTGCCATTCCCCCCGGACGGATGGTAGCTTTCTTT. Based on the CDR3 plus reference TRBV2 and TRBJ1-1, the full variable domain is EPEVTQTPSHQVTQMGQEVILRCVPISNHLYFYWYRQILGQKVEFLVSFYNNEISEKSEIFDDQFSVERPDGSNFTLKIRSTKLEDSAMYFCAIPPGRMVAFFGQGTRLTVV.